These T cell receptor beta chains were read from a single sample in a study of human T cells and chemical hapten exposure. Each CDR3 protein gets one entry after TCRdb re-called the RACE reads with MiXCR. The sample has about 82,000 distinct CDR3 sequences, around 8.7% seen once. Sequenced: whole blood. These receptors all stem from a male donor in good health. Some clones in this sample may be carry-over from other donors' samples. Both conserved end residues are trimmed from each CDR3. Size values are once, few and many counts, or a class for expanded clones, and some rows have none.

abundance | j_gene | v_gene | CDR3aa
few | TRBJ2-1 | TRBV30 | AWSRTEGEQF
few | TRBJ2-2 | TRBV20-1 | SAPRAANTGELF
NA | TRBJ1-1 | TRBV20-1 | SAKDSRLWGGTEAF
few | TRBJ2-5 | TRBV6-5 | ASSPRLYDNQETQY
NA | TRBJ1-6 | TRBV7-2 | ASSLSSPLH
many | TRBJ2-3 | TRBV21-1 | AIPSDEGPDTQY
NA | TRBJ2-7 | TRBV6-6 | ASSRQGAAYEQY
few | TRBJ2-3 | TRBV20-1 | SARDTSRLTGPADTQY
few | TRBJ1-5 | TRBV4-3 | ASSQDRIQGFNQPQH
NA | TRBJ2-7 | TRBV6-6 | ASSYSTQGNEQY
NA | TRBJ2-7 | TRBV20-1 | SASELLSYEQY
NA | TRBJ2-3 | TRBV6-6 | ASSRRSTDTQY
few | TRBJ1-6 | TRBV7-8 | ASSYRPGSYNSPLH